This T cell receptor beta chain derives from a study of blood T cell repertoires in COVID-19. Profiled with immunoSEQ multiplex PCR; TCRdb holds only in-frame clones, not every one. The table has 150,000 to 170,000 clones, approximately 80% seen once; the top ten hold about 31%. V lost 3 bases and J 1 base, leaving 9 bases between the germline ends. Germline CDR1 ENHRY, CDR2 SYGVKD. CDR3 length: 14 amino acids. The J gene is TRBJ1-1, the V gene TRBV10-3; D unclear. The sequence derives from an older woman with acute or convalescent COVID-19. Sequencing was carried out using peripheral blood. CDR3 residues: CAISDPPGNTEAFF. Here the CDR3 DNA reads TGTGCCATCAGTGATCCCCCGGGGAACACTGAAGCTTTCTTT.